The clone carrying this T cell receptor (beta chain) appeared a few times. No antigen is known for it. The CDR3 is 10 residues long. Germline V gene data show CDR1 as SNHLY and CDR2 as FYNNEI. V was cut by 6 bases and J by 6 bases, with 6 bases left in between. The second PCR ran roughly 6 to 11 cycles with a sample-barcoded 5' primer and J-beta primers. Each cDNA molecule, via a template-switch adaptor with 12 random nucleotides, was tagged. TCRdb independently ran MiXCR on the 5' RACE reads; one entry per CDR3 protein. The sample consists of fewer than 2 million distinct CDR3 sequences, approximately 40% of them appearing once. The sample is drawn from a study of blood T cells in healthy people across ages. General study results and limits: A greater number of naive CD4+ cells and higher diversity distinguished long-lived donors from aged donors. Unsorted PBMCs blocked a conclusive comparison of naive and antigen-experienced cells.

The clonotype originates from a human donor in good health. The chain employs TRBV2 and TRBJ2-7; D is uncertain. The sequencing input was blood. CDR3 nucleotides: TGTGCCAGCAGGGGCTTCGAGCAGTACTTC. Amino acid sequence: CASRGFEQYF.